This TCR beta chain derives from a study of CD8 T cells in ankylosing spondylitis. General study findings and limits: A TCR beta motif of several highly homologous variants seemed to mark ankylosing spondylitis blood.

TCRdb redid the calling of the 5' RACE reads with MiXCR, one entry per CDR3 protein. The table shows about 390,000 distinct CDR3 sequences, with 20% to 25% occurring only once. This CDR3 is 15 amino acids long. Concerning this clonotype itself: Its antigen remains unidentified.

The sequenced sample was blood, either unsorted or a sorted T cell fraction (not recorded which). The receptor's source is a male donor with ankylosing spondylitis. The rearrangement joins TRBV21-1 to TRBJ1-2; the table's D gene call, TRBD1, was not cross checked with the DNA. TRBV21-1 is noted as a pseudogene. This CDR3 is CASSTNRVFGYGYTF. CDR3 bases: TGTGCCAGCAGCACAAACAGGGTTTTCGGCTATGGCTACACCTTC.